The source of this T cell receptor beta chain is a study of Ad26.COV2.S vaccination and SARS-CoV-2 variants. The sample's treatment: roughly 19 received Ad26.COV2.S at low or high dose, single or two shots; roughly five received placebo; per-sample allocation not given. Day 63 after the first injection of vaccine or placebo was the sampling time. V shed 1 base and J shed 0 bases, with 4 bases lying between them. CDR1 SSHAT and CDR2 FNYEAQ come from the germline V gene (reference sequence). The CDR3 has 14 amino acids. Assay used: immunoSEQ multiplex PCR; TCRdb lists only in-frame clones, some missing. The table lists about 480,000 clones, around 88% of them singletons, with 13% in the top ten.

This sample comprised peripheral blood, obtained in a trial of Ad26.COV2.S vaccine versus placebo. The V and J genes are TRBV7-7 and TRBJ2-1; D is unresolved. The source of this sequence is a person between 18 and 60 years old who received the Ad26.COV2.S COVID-19 vaccine or a placebo. CDR3 coding DNA: TGTGCCAGCAGCTTAGTGTTCTCCTACAATGAGCAGTTCTTC. Amino acid sequence: CASSLVFSYNEQFF.